This entry describes one T cell receptor beta chain. This clone's antigen is unknown. This record belongs to a study of cytomegalovirus exposure and HLA in healthy donors (dated by TCRdb to the late 2010s). Background on the whole study: An earlier analysis of roughly 500 of the donors reported about 250 Gb of sequence data and around 120 million unique TCR beta sequences from 150 million to 200 million T cells. Rather than drawing on any new phenotypic data, the later analysis identified candidate immune exposures from TCR beta sequences and the way those sequences occurred across donors. A later analysis re-examined previously published TCR beta repertoires from around 670 donors and added high-resolution HLA genotyping to investigate patterns of TCR occurrence. Of the approximately 400 genotyped donors, 70% to 90% were placed in the genetic ancestry cluster associated with self-reported Caucasian donors. Donor age, sex, ethnicity and CMV serostatus were compiled together with the repertoire data. Among about 360 genotyped donors of the cohort, an average of about 240,000 unique TCR beta nucleotide sequences were sequenced per donor, approximately 20% of them non-productive. About five DR-DQ haplotypes were handled as single units for association and clustering, since linkage in the cohort was strong. High-throughput TCR immunosequencing, statistical association of individual TCRs with disease status, and machine learning were combined to predict cytomegalovirus infection status. The T cell repertoires of 666 subjects were profiled by immunosequencing and related to cytomegalovirus serostatus. All discovery cohort repertoires had been generated using a single sequencing platform. In addition to the first cohort of 650 to 750 subjects, a separate validation cohort of around 110 different subjects was used. An earlier analysis of nearly 600 of the donors applied high-throughput TCR beta sequencing to assess whether each TCR beta V gene segment acted as functional or pseudogenic. The number of typed donors differed by locus: about 620-640 for A, B, C, DRB1 and DQB1; 500 to 550 for DQA1; 600 to 610 for DPA1; and 400 to 480 for DPB1. About 310 gigabases of sequencing data and approximately 93 million unique TCR sequences were included in an early release covering 550 to 800 HLA-typed donors. The study was designed to test whether signatures of past pathogen exposure could be identified by cataloging public T cell receptors. Class I and class II HLA loci were covered by the typing at four-digit resolution. Genome-wide SNP genotypes for about 55% of the roughly 670 donors were used in a later genetic analysis, which treated that subset as a discovery cohort. Overall study outcomes, separate from this receptor: In a later genetic analysis, a missense DCLRE1C variant was associated with V-gene and J-gene trimming of TCR beta chains, and the association was replicated in an independent cohort. In this cohort, only TCR beta chains were sequenced, and detectable features were limited by the absence of alpha or paired-chain data. It was suggested by the authors that the approach could potentially be generalized to other disease states and immunological phenotypes. The only immune exposure information available for the cohort was CMV serostatus. Roughly uniform sequencing depth across donors was assumed in presence/absence analyses, although this assumption may not hold. In vitro tests confirmed that a few of the cytomegalovirus-associated TCR beta chains recognize cytomegalovirus antigens. Cytomegalovirus status was reported to be diagnosed by the classifier with high specificity and sensitivity in both the original and validation cohorts. Across donors, most TCR sequences were observed very rarely, whereas some public TCRs were present in many individuals. A further reported finding was that TCR beta sequences accurately predicted the HLA-A and HLA-B alleles for most subjects in the first cohort. HLA typing was unavailable for some donors at each locus, so association tests used only the typed subset. A cluster of highly shared sequence variants was judged likely to be a technical artifact of the sequencing pipeline. A later analysis associated approximately 17,000 TCR beta sequences with specific HLA alleles at a false discovery rate of 0.05. In a later analysis, the rate of TCR association differed among HLA loci, with DRB1 alleles having the most associated TCRs and HLA-C alleles having the fewest. Correlated functional status among segregating V segments might reflect linkage disequilibrium, but an unknown experimental factor could not be ruled out. When HLA alleles, especially DR and DQ, strongly co-occurred, TCR associations were difficult to assign to individual alleles. A later analysis reported that several top co-occurrence clusters appeared linked to parvovirus B19, influenza, CMV and Epstein-Barr virus. Some IMGT-functional V segments, including TRBV6-2 and TRBV6-3, could not be distinguished by the 87-base-pair reads and were therefore excluded. The study gave a list of under 200 TCR beta chains associated with cytomegalovirus. In a later analysis, HLA-associated TCR beta chains were found to be more clonally expanded and to have lower generation probabilities than equally common non-associated chains. Most CMV-associated TCR beta chains appeared to be HLA-restricted in a later analysis, and the HLA associations seemed to be driven largely by CMV exposure. Because counts were too low, around 18 rarely observed V segments, including chromosome 9 orphons, were left out of the earlier analysis of 500 to 650 of the donors. In an earlier analysis of fewer than 700 of the donors, most TCR beta V segments appeared in productive rearrangements about 87% or about 30% of the time, broadly matching IMGT annotations. In a later genetic analysis, fewer N-insertions in productive TCRs were reported among donors in an Asian-associated ancestry cluster than the approximately 670-donor mean.

The cohort consisted of 600 to 700 healthy bone marrow donors. At the time of sampling, every cohort member was nominally healthy, though immune exposures that went unrecorded were likely present. The donor tested CMV seropositive, placing the donor among the roughly 300 seropositive members of the cohort. A peripheral blood sample was collected from each donor, and TCR beta sequencing was performed on peripheral blood mononuclear cells. The Qiagen DNeasy Blood Extraction Kit was used to extract genomic DNA from the blood cell samples. Inclusive of the bounding cysteine and phenylalanine, the CDR3 is 14 residues long. Here the CDR3 DNA is all that survives: 42 bases in frame from base 1. The V end gives up 4 bases and the J end 4 bases, leaving 5 bases in the junction not matched to a gene. CDR1 SGHDT and CDR2 YYEEEE were looked up in the germline V gene. The library was produced with the immunoSEQ multiplex PCR assay. A mixture of 60 forward primers for TCR Vbeta segments and 13 reverse primers for TCR Jbeta segments was used in the multiplex PCR. The CDR3 region of rearranged TCR beta genes was amplified from genomic DNA with a multiplex PCR assay. The Illumina HiSeq System was used to sequence the amplified TCR beta libraries as 87-base-pair reads. From the authors' description of their analysis: A later analysis counted tens of millions of unique TCR beta chains across the 670 or so repertoires, and roughly 9.9 million of these chains were shared by at least two donors. A nearest-neighbor algorithm error-corrected the raw reads and collapsed the reads into unique sequences, merging closely related sequences to remove PCR and sequencing errors. CDR3 sequences were aligned to IMGT reference sequences to assign V, D and J gene segments. For a sequence to be retained, at least a six-nucleotide match to both a V gene segment and a J gene segment was required. Rearrangements were classified as productive when the CDR3 lacked stop codons and remained in frame with V and J, and all other rearrangements were classified as non-productive. Following IMGT convention, CDR3 was defined as the stretch from the second conserved V-encoded cysteine up to the conserved J-encoded phenylalanine. The earlier analysis of 550 to 650 of the donors excluded any sequence lacking an unambiguous match to a single V gene segment. In an earlier analysis of around 600 of the donors, V segments were called functional above 56.7% productive rearrangements and were called segregating when the between-donor standard deviation exceeded 5%. A statistical classification framework was built for diagnosing cytomegalovirus status from the catalog of TCR beta chain sequences. V and J gene assignment, in a later analysis, came from comparing TCR nucleotide sequences with IMGT/GENE-DB human TR gene sequences. A later analysis assigned CDR3 sequences and most-parsimonious VDJ recombination scenarios with the TCRdist pipeline. In a later analysis, every TCR beta chain was defined by the combination of its CDR3 amino acid sequence and its V-gene family, and reads without a unique V-gene family were dropped. To address suspected cross-contamination and a sequencing artifact, a later analysis removed 592 highly shared, low-generation-probability nucleotide sequences. For each public chain, a later analysis derived a clonal expansion index from normalized ranks of inferred template counts within each repertoire. A later analysis computed generation probabilities with a VDJ recombination model fitted to out-of-frame rearrangements, and checked the results against IGoR. In a later analysis, TCR-TCR, TCR-HLA and TCR-CMV co-occurrence was scored with hypergeometric tests, and a repertoire-size bias correction was applied to TCR pairs. To estimate false discovery rates, a later analysis permuted the HLA or CMV assignments 20 times. A later analysis grouped co-occurring TCRs with DBSCAN, adding TCRdist sequence similarity when clustering within HLA-allele-positive subsets. Repertoires with fewer than 30,000 or more than 120,000 public chains were left out of co-occurrence clustering, as were about five repertoires with anomalous nucleotide sharing. TCRdb carries this immuneACCESS record with in-frame sequences only. Its versions omit some clonotypes, under half of them owing to an unresolved V gene in the studies checked, with the rest unexplained. V and J calls and clone size are given by that table; D and trimming were obtained from the DNA. The record for this sample contains roughly 80,000 clones. About 6% of the sample rests with the top ten.

This receptor was obtained from a girl aged 10 to 17 in good health and CMV-seropositive. The V and J segments used are TRBV5-6 and TRBJ1-5; 7 bases in the middle match TRBD1. Sequenced: PBMCs. At the DNA level, the sequence is TGTGCCAGCAGCCAAGGGGGCCTAAATCAGCCCCAGCATTTT. Its amino acids are CASSQGGLNQPQHF.